This entry describes one T cell receptor (beta chain). Assay: immunoSEQ multiplex PCR; the TCRdb copy retains only in-frame clones and omits some. The sample has approximately 88,000 clones, approximately 96% seen once; the top ten hold approximately 1.4%. CDR3 length equals 14 residues. Germline CDR1 and CDR2: MGHRA and YSYEKL. Trimming took off 1 base at V and 3 bases at J, with 8 bases between the two ends. The sample originates from a study of cytomegalovirus exposure and HLA in healthy donors. About the research overall: The 130 or so validation repertoires, a later analysis reported, used the same platform as the 550 to 700 repertoires from the first cohort.

These donors were members of the roughly 110-subject validation cohort, a group separate from the roughly 700-subject first cohort. The material sequenced was PBMCs. The TCR originated in a woman in her late teens or twenties in good health and CMV-seronegative. The chain combines TRBV4-1 with TRBJ2-3; D gene uncertain. DNA for the CDR3: TGCGCCAGCAGCCAAGCCACGGGTACAGATACGCAGTATTTT. Its protein is CASSQATGTDTQYF.